This T cell receptor beta chain was captured by sequencing in a study of neurological immune-mediated disorders. MiXCR, run by TCRdb on the 5' RACE reads, gives a single entry per CDR3 protein. Of under 80,000 distinct CDR3 sequences listed, 13% to 15% are singletons. This clonotype was detected a few times. V was trimmed by 5 bases and J by 5 bases, leaving 15 bases between them. CDR3 length: 14 amino acids. The V gene's germline CDR1 is SGHTA and CDR2 FQGNSA. The sample comprised PBMCs. The receptor was isolated from a woman in her forties or fifties in good health. This chain joins TRBV7-2 and TRBJ2-5; perhaps TRBD2 as D (6 bases). The CDR3 protein is CASSLRGGRETQYF. The CDR3 DNA follows: TGTGCCAGCAGCCTACGAGGTGGGAGGGAGACCCAGTACTTC.